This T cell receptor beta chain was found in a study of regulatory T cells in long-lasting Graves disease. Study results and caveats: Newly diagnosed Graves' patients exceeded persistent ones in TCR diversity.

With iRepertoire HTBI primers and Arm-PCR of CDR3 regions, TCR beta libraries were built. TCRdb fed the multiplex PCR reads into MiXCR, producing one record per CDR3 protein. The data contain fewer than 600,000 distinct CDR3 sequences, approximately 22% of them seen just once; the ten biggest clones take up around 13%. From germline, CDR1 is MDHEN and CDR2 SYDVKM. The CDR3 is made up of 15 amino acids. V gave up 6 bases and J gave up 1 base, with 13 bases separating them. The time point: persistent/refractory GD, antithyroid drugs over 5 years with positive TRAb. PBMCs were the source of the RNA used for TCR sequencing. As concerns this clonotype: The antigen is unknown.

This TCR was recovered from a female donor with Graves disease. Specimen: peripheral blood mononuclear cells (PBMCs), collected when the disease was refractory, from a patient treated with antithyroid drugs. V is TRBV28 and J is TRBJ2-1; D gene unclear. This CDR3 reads CASSPMVDSYNEQFF. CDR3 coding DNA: TGTGCCAGCAGCCCCATGGTAGATTCCTACAATGAGCAGTTCTTC. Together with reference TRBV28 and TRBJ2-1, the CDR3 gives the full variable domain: DVKVTQSSRYLVKRTGEKVFLECVQDMDHENMFWYRQDPGLGLRLIYFSYDVKMKEKGDIPEGYSVSREKKERFSLILESASTNQTSMYLCASSPMVDSYNEQFFGPGTRLTVL.